Detailed here is one T cell receptor beta chain. Its target is not known. The data were obtained in a study of cytomegalovirus exposure and HLA in healthy donors. The PCR employed 60 Vbeta primers together with 13 Jbeta primers. Libraries were prepared by immunoSEQ multiplex PCR; TCRdb keeps only in-frame clonotypes and omits some of them. This sample yields over 90,000 clones, of which 73% are seen a single time; roughly 3.5% belongs to the top ten. The CDR3 spans 16 residues. CDR1 SGHNT and CDR2 YYREEE come from the germline V gene (reference sequence). J was trimmed by 5 bases and V by 6 bases; bases with no gene match: 10. Study conclusions and caveats: A later analysis reportedly found fewer N-insertions in an Asian-associated ancestry cluster than the roughly 670-donor mean. Exclusion applied to some V segments, including TRBV6-2 and TRBV6-3, as they were indistinguishable.

The chain is built from TRBV5-4 and TRBJ2-3; TRBD2 matches 12 bases. Material: PBMCs. This TCR was recovered from a man aged 40-49 years in good health and CMV-seronegative. This CDR3 is CASTLWTSGDRDTQYF. The CDR3 DNA reads TGTGCCAGCACTTTATGGACTAGCGGGGATAGAGATACGCAGTATTTT.